This T cell receptor beta chain came from a study of CD8 T cells in Susac syndrome. With 0 bases removed from V and 4 bases from J, the gap between germline ends came to 24 bases. This CDR3 is 18 amino acids long. Germline CDR1 reads SQVTM; CDR2 reads ANQGSEA. RNA amounts of roughly 0.45 to 1 ug underwent reverse transcription with random hexamers. One entry per CDR3 protein, called by TCRdb with MiXCR from the immunoSEQ multiplex PCR reads. In the table there are approximately 180,000 distinct CDR3 sequences, approximately 94% of which are singletons. Sequencing of TCR beta was performed on blood CD8+ T cells and on blood CD4+ T cells.

The clonotype comes from a human donor with multiple sclerosis. The chain has TRBV29-1 and TRBJ1-2; possible D gene TRBD1, 5 bases. The sample comprised CD4+ T cells from PBMCs. The CDR3 nucleotides are TGCAGCGTTGAAGATCCGGTGCAAAAATGGTCCGACAGCTATGGCTACACCTTC. The encoded protein is CSVEDPVQKWSDSYGYTF.